These 31 T cell receptor beta chains were all obtained from the same sample, sequenced in a study of T cell responses to AZD1222 COVID-19 vaccine. Assay used: immunoSEQ multiplex PCR; TCRdb lists only in-frame clones, some missing. The sample shows approximately 77,000 clones, more than 85% of them seen only once. The specimen was peripheral blood, collected 28 days after the second AZD1222 dose. Source of these receptors: an adult who received the AZD1222 COVID-19 vaccine.

The genes are TRBV18 and TRBJ1-2; D not resolved. V dropped 0 bases and J dropped 2 bases, with 10 bases sitting between them. This CDR3 has 15 amino acids. Per germline, CDR1 KGHSH and CDR2 LQKENI. DNA of the CDR3: TGTGCCAGCTCACCACCGGGCCAGACCAACTATGGCTACACCTTC. Amino acid sequence: CASSPPGQTNYGYTF.

This rearrangement joins TRBV11-1 to TRBJ2-7, with D unresolved. Germline loops: CDR1 SGHAT, CDR2 FQDESV (reference sequence). Trimming shortened V by 7 bases and J by 0 bases, and 13 bases separated the two germline ends. The CDR3 runs 14 residues. The DNA of the CDR3 is TGTGCCAGCACCCCGGGTCAGAGCTCCTACGAGCAGTACTTC. Amino acid sequence: CASTPGQSSYEQYF.

The chain couples TRBV7-6 to TRBJ2-2, with D possibly being TRBD2 (5 bases). The CDR3 consists of 16 residues. Trimming shortened V by 5 bases and J by 4 bases, and 17 bases separated the two germline ends. Looked up from germline, CDR1 is SGHVS and CDR2 is FNYEAQ. This CDR3 reads CASSLFGLPSTGELFF. In nucleotides, the CDR3 is TGTGCCAGCAGCCTGTTTGGACTCCCCAGCACCGGGGAGCTGTTTTTT.

The chain recombines TRBV11-3 with TRBJ2-1, with D perhaps TRBD2 (6 bases). Trimming pared 2 bases from V and 5 bases from J, leaving 16 bases between. The germline CDR1 and CDR2 sequences are SGHNT and YENEEA. The CDR3 sequence is 16 residues long. The CDR3 DNA reads as TGTGCCAGCAGCTTATACGGCGGGATTCGCGACAATGAGCAGTTCTTC. The encoded protein is CASSLYGGIRDNEQFF.

V and J are TRBV6-5 and TRBJ1-2; TRBD1 is a possible D gene (6 bases). This CDR3 has 15 residues. The V and J ends lost 6 bases and 0 bases respectively, with 14 bases between them. Germline values: CDR1 MNHEY, CDR2 SVGAGI. The CDR3 DNA reads as TGTGCCAGCAGGAAGGGGACACCTCCTAACTATGGCTACACCTTC. This sequence encodes CASRKGTPPNYGYTF.

The V gene is TRBV20-1, the J gene TRBJ1-1; D gene uncertain. Germline assignment: CDR1 DFQATT and CDR2 SNEGSKA (reference sequence). V shed 6 bases and J shed 4 bases, with 9 bases lying between them. This CDR3 comprises 11 residues. CDR3 in amino acids: CSAWAPTEAFF. The DNA for the CDR3 is TGCAGTGCCTGGGCCCCCACTGAAGCTTTCTTT.

The sample holds one count of this clone. The rearrangement joins TRBV14 to TRBJ1-5; D is ambiguous. Trimming left V 1 base short and J 5 bases short, with 6 bases between. This CDR3 spans 13 amino acids. The V gene's germline CDR1 is SGHDN and CDR2 FVKESK. The CDR3, as DNA: TGTGCCAGCAGCCAAGGGAGGGATCAGCCCCAGCATTTT. It is translated as CASSQGRDQPQHF.

The gene calls are TRBV27 and TRBJ1-1, with 7 bases fitting TRBD1. This CDR3 has 14 amino acids. Germline CDR1 is MNHEY and CDR2 is SMNVEV (reference sequence). Unmatched junction bases numbered 10, after V lost 8 bases and J lost 4 bases. CDR3: CASWYSQGGTEAFF. The CDR3 DNA sequence: TGTGCCAGCTGGTACTCGCAGGGGGGCACTGAAGCTTTCTTT.

The rearrangement uses TRBV12-5 and TRBJ1-1, with a possible D match to TRBD1 (5 bases). This CDR3 region has 16 residues. Germline V gives CDR1 LGHNT, CDR2 FRNRAP. The V and J ends lost 0 bases and 4 bases respectively, with 15 bases between them. The CDR3, as DNA: TGTGCTAGTGGTTTGGTAGAAGGGGTGGGAGGCACTGAAGCTTTCTTT. This encodes CASGLVEGVGGTEAFF. The variable domain in full, completed from reference TRBV12-5 and TRBJ1-1, reads DARVTQTPRHKVTEMGQEVTMRCQPILGHNTVFWYRQTMMQGLELLAYFRNRAPLDDSGMPKDRFSAEMPDATLATLKIQPSEPRDSAVYFCASGLVEGVGGTEAFFGQGTRLTVV.

This clone turned up a few times. V and J are TRBV5-3 and TRBJ1-5; D might be TRBD1 (6 bases). TRBV5-3 falls under the ORF class, with uncertain function. The CDR3 totals 17 residues. Trimming stripped 3 bases from V and 9 bases from J, with 25 bases between. CDR3 sequence reads: CARSYDVCTGARGPQHF. The CDR3 region has the DNA TGTGCCAGAAGCTACGACGTCTGCACGGGGGCGCGGGGGCCCCAGCATTTT.

This CDR3 is CASSQEQYF. The CDR3, as DNA: TGTGCCAGCAGCCAGGAGCAGTACTTC. The chain joins TRBV9 to TRBJ2-7, with D hard to call. There are 9 residues in the CDR3. The germline V gene encodes CDR1 SGDLS and CDR2 YYNGEE. Between the trimmed V and J ends, which lost 4 bases and 7 bases, there was a span of 3 bases.

V usage is TRBV5-1 and J usage is TRBJ2-3; D gene unclear. The CDR3 has 14 residues. The germline V and J ends were trimmed by 2 bases and 2 bases, with 9 bases remaining between them. The germline V gene has CDR1 SGHRS and CDR2 YFSETQ. CDR3 region: CASSFERNTDTQYF. As DNA, the CDR3 is TGCGCCAGCAGCTTCGAAAGAAACACAGATACGCAGTATTTT. Combining the CDR3 with reference TRBV5-1 and TRBJ2-3 gives the whole variable domain KAGVTQTPRYLIKTRGQQVTLSCSPISGHRSVSWYQQTPGQGLQFLFEYFSETQRNKGNFPGRFSGRQFSNSRSEMNVSTLELGDSALYLCASSFERNTDTQYFGPGTRLTVL.

This chain uses TRBV6-2 or TRBV6-3 with TRBJ2-7, with 7 bases matching TRBD1. Looked up from germline, CDR1 is MNHEY and CDR2 is SVGEGT. The CDR3 consists of 14 residues. The V and J ends lost 2 bases and 0 bases, in that order; junction bases with no gene match: 1. DNA for the CDR3: TGTGCCAGCAGTTACGGACAGGTCTCCTACGAGCAGTACTTC. Protein: CASSYGQVSYEQYF.

The V and J genes are TRBV5-7 and TRBJ1-1; TRBD1 is a possible D gene (6 bases). TRBV5-7 is assigned to the ORF class and has an uncertain function. Trimming pared 2 bases from V and 0 bases from J, leaving 17 bases between. The CDR3 is made up of 17 amino acids. DNA of the CDR3: TGTGCCAGCAGCTTAGGTCGTTCGGGACAAGTGAACACTGAAGCTTTCTTT. It translates to CASSLGRSGQVNTEAFF.

This rearrangement joins TRBV9 to TRBJ2-7, with D tentatively TRBD1 or TRBD2 (6 bases each). The CDR3 consists of 13 residues. The germline V and J ends were trimmed by 7 bases and 1 base, with 12 bases remaining between them. Germline V gene sequence: CDR1 SGDLS, CDR2 YYNGEE. The CDR3 DNA follows: TGTGCCAGCGGAGGGGGTCTGTCCTACGAGCAGTACTTC. As protein: CASGGGLSYEQYF.

V usage is TRBV2 and J usage is TRBJ1-3, with 7 positions matching TRBD1. Germline CDR1 and CDR2: SNHLY and FYNNEI. J lost 4 bases, V lost 4 bases, and 7 bases had no gene match. The CDR3 loop spans 15 amino acids. This CDR3 is CASSARQGAGNTIYF. The CDR3 DNA follows: TGTGCCAGCAGTGCGAGACAGGGTGCCGGAAACACCATATATTTT.

The V call is TRBV12-2, the J call TRBJ2-3; TRBD1 was called by the table and not checked on the DNA. TRBV12-2 is a documented pseudogene. This CDR3 contains 15 residues. The CDR3 spells CASRLGQGAPDTQYF. The CDR3 DNA is TGTGCAAGTCGCTTAGGACAGGGGGCACCAGATACGCAGTATTTT.

This chain links TRBV19 with TRBJ1-2, with TRBD1 as a possible D gene (6 bases). From germline, CDR1 is LNHDA and CDR2 SQIVND (reference sequence). The CDR3 extends over 12 amino acids. V lost 5 bases and J lost 4, with 8 bases in between. DNA for the CDR3: TGTGCCAGTAGTCAGGGGACCTATGGCTACACCTTC. Its protein is CASSQGTYGYTF.

A note on this clone: Because the CDR3's place on the DNA is in doubt, the DNA is left out and the CDR3 is given as listed by TCRdb. The chain carries TRBV5-6 and TRBJ2-5. The CDR3 is 15 amino acids in total, end residues counted. The V gene's germline CDR1 is SGHDT and CDR2 YYEEEE. The CDR3: CASSPLWQGEETQYF.

The V and J genes are TRBV5-1 and TRBJ1-6; 9 bases are shared with TRBD1. The length of the CDR3 is 19 residues. Per the germline V gene, CDR1 is SGHRS and CDR2 is YFSETQ. The J segment lost 6 bases and the V segment lost 4 bases, leaving 17 bases of the junction unmatched. The CDR3 DNA reads as TGCGCCAGCAGCACGCTGCCTACAGGGGGCGAAACCCTTAATTCACCCCTCCACTTT. Residues: CASSTLPTGGETLNSPLHF.

CDR3 region: CASSYPFQDRLTYEQYF. In DNA form, the CDR3 reads TGTGCCAGCAGTTACCCCTTTCAGGACAGGCTAACCTACGAGCAGTACTTC. V and J are TRBV6-2 or TRBV6-3 and TRBJ2-7; 7 positions match TRBD1. After removal of 2 bases from V and 2 bases from J, the junction contained 12 bases not matched to a gene. CDR3 length: 17 residues. Per germline, CDR1 MNHEY and CDR2 SVGEGT.

The rearrangement joins TRBV5-1 to TRBJ2-1, with 14 bases lining up with TRBD2. V shed 4 bases, J shed 9 bases, and the junction held 6 bases outside the gene matches. The germline gives CDR1 SGHRS, CDR2 YFSETQ. This CDR3 is 15 amino acids long. CDR3 bases: TGCGCCAGCAGCCTAGGGACTAGCGGGAGAAGTGAGCAGTTCTTC. As protein: CASSLGTSGRSEQFF.

V and J are TRBV20-1 and TRBJ2-1, with 9 positions matching TRBD2. The CDR3 sequence is 11 residues long. The V gene's germline CDR1 is DFQATT and CDR2 SNEGSKA (reference sequence). Unmatched junction bases numbered 8, after V lost 6 bases and J lost 14 bases. CDR3 residues: CSAETSGKEFF. The CDR3 DNA sequence: TGCAGTGCCGAGACTAGCGGAAAGGAGTTCTTC.

The J gene is TRBJ2-3, the V gene TRBV10-2; D possibly corresponds to TRBD2 (5 bases). Germline V gives CDR1 WSHSY, CDR2 SAAADI. The V end lost 7 bases, the J end lost 0 bases, and 17 bases lay between the germline ends. The CDR3 runs to 16 residues. This CDR3 is CASNGGFAISTDTQYF. CDR3 bases: TGCGCCAGCAATGGAGGCTTTGCTATAAGCACAGATACGCAGTATTTT.

The rearrangement links TRBV21-1 to TRBJ1-1. TRBV21-1 is classified as a pseudogene. The CDR3 is 14 amino acids. In DNA form, the CDR3 reads TGTGCCAGCAGCAAAGAGAGCAGGAGGGCTGAAGCTTTCTTT. Translated, it gives CASSKESRRAEAFF.

V gene TRBV28 combines with J gene TRBJ2-5; D is possibly TRBD1 or TRBD2 (6 bases each). The germline V gene encodes CDR1 MDHEN and CDR2 SYDVKM. V shed 3 bases and J shed 4 bases, with 18 bases lying between them. This CDR3 has 16 amino acids. The DNA for the CDR3 is TGTGCCAGCAGTTTTCAGGTTGTTGAGGGGGGAGAGACCCAGTACTTC. It is translated as CASSFQVVEGGETQYF.

The chain couples TRBV19 to TRBJ1-2; the match to TRBD1 covers 7 bases. Germline trimming cut 5 bases from V and 3 bases from J; bases unmatched to any gene: 9. The V gene's germline CDR1 is LNHDA and CDR2 SQIVND (reference sequence). CDR3 length: 15 amino acids. This CDR3 is CASSPQTGTDYGYTF. For the CDR3, the DNA is TGTGCCAGTAGTCCCCAGACAGGGACGGACTATGGCTACACCTTC.

The chain links TRBV30 to TRBJ2-1; tentative D call: TRBD2 (5 bases). Germline V lookup: CDR1 GTSNPN, CDR2 SVGIG (reference sequence). There are 11 residues in the CDR3. Trimming removed 5 bases at V and 7 bases at J, with 9 bases between. The DNA of the CDR3 is TGTGCCTGGCGACGGAGGAATGAGCAGTTCTTC. Translating it yields CAWRRRNEQFF. Full variable domain (missing parts from reference TRBV30 and TRBJ2-1): SQTIHQWPATLVQPVGSPLSLECTVEGTSNPNLYWYRQAAGRGLQLLFYSVGIGQISSEVPQNLSASRPQDRQFILSSKKLLLSDSGFYLCAWRRRNEQFFGPGTRLTVL.

The V gene is TRBV7-2, the J gene TRBJ2-5, with a possible D match to TRBD1 (7 bases). Per the germline V gene, CDR1 is SGHTA and CDR2 is FQGNSA. Trimming cost V 5 bases and J 2 bases, with 12 bases left between them. This CDR3 has 14 residues. The CDR3 sequence: CASSRPGGQETQYF. CDR3 bases: TGTGCCAGCAGCCGTCCAGGGGGGCAAGAGACCCAGTACTTC.

Here the CDR3 reads CASLAPNYNEQFF. The CDR3 coding sequence is TGTGCCAGTTTAGCTCCCAATTACAATGAGCAGTTCTTC. This chain links TRBV19 with TRBJ2-1; unclear D gene. This CDR3 region has 13 residues. The germline V gene has CDR1 LNHDA and CDR2 SQIVND (reference sequence). V shed 8 bases and J shed 4 bases, with 12 bases lying between them.

This chain joins TRBV3-1 (or the pseudogene TRBV3-2) and TRBJ1-6, with D unresolved. Looked up from germline, CDR1 is LGHDT and CDR2 is YNNKEL (reference sequence). V lost 2 bases, J lost 9 bases, and 17 bases lay in between. This CDR3 spans 16 amino acids. The CDR3 protein is CASSQTRSPAGSPLHF. The CDR3 nucleotides read TGTGCCAGCAGCCAAACCCGTTCACCGGCCGGTTCACCCCTCCACTTT.